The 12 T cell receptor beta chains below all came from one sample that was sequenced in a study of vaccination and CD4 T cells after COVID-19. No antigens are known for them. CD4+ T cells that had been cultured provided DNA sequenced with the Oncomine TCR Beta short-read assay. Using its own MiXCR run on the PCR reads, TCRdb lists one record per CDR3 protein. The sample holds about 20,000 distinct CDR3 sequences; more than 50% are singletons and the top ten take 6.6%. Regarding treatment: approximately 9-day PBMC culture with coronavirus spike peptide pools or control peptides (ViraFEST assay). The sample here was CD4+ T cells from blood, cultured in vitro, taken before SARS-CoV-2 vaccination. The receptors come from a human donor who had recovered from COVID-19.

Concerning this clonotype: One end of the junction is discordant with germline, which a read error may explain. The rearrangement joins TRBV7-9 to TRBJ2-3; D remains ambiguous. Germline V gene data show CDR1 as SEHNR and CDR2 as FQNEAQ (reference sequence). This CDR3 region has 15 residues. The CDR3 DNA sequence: TGCGCCAGCAGCCTGGGTAGCAGACTCACAGATACGCAGTATTTT. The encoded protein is CASSLGSRLTDTQYF.

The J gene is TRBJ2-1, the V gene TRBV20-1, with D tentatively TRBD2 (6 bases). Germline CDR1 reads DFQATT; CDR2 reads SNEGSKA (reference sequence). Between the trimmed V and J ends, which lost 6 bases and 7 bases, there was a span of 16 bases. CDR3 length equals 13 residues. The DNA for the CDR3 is TGCAGTGCAGCCGGGACTTTAGGTAATGAGCAGTTCTTC. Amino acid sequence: CSAAGTLGNEQFF.

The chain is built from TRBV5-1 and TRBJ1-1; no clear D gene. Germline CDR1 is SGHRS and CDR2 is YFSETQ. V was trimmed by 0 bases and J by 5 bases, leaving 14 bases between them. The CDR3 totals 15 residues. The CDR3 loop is CASSLAAGSGTEAFF. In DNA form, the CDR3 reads TGCGCCAGCAGCTTGGCGGCAGGTTCTGGTACTGAAGCTTTCTTT.

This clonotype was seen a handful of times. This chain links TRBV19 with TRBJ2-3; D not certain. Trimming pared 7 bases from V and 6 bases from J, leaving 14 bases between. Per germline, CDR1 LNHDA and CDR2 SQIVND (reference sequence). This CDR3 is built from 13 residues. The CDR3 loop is CASTHSDKDTQYF. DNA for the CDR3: TGTGCCAGTACTCATTCCGACAAGGATACGCAGTATTTT.

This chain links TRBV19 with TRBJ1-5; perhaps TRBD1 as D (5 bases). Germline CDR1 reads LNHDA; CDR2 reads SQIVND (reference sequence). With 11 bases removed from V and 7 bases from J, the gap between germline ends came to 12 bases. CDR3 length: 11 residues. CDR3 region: CAVGTYQPQHF. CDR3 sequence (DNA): TGTGCCGTCGGGACTTACCAGCCCCAGCATTTT.

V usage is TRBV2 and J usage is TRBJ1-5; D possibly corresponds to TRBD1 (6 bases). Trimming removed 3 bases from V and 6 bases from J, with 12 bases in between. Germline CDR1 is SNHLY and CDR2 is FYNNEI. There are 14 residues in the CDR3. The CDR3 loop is CASSDSGASQPQHF. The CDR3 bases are TGTGCCAGCAGTGACTCAGGGGCTTCTCAGCCCCAGCATTTT.

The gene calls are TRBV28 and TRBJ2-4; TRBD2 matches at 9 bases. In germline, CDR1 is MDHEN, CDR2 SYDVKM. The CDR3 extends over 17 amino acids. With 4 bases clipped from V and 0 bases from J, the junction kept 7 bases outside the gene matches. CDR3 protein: CASSSHASGVAKNIQYF. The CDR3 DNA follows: TGTGCCAGCAGTTCCCACGCTAGCGGGGTAGCCAAAAACATTCAGTACTTC.

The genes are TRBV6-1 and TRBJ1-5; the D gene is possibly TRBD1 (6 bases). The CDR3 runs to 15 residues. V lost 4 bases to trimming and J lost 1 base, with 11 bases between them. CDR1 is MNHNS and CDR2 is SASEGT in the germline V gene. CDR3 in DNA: TGTGCCAGCAGTGTAGGGGGGGAAAGCAATCAGCCCCAGCATTTT. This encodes CASSVGGESNQPQHF.

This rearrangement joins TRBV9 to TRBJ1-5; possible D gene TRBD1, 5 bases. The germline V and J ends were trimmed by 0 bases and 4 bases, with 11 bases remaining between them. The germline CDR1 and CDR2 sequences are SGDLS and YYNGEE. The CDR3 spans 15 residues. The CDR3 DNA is TGTGCCAGCAGCGTAGGACAGACGTTGAATCAGCCCCAGCATTTT. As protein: CASSVGQTLNQPQHF.

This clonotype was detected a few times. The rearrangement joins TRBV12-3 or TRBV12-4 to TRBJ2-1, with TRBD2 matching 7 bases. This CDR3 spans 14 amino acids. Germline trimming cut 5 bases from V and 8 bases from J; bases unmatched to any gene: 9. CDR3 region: CASSGDYHKYEQFF. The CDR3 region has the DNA TGTGCCAGCAGTGGGGACTACCATAAGTATGAGCAGTTCTTC.

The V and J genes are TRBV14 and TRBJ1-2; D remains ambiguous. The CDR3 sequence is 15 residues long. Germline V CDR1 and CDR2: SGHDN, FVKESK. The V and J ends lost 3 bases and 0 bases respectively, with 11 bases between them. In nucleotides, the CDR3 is TGTGCCAGCAGCCATGGACGGGTAGCTAACTATGGCTACACCTTC. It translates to CASSHGRVANYGYTF.

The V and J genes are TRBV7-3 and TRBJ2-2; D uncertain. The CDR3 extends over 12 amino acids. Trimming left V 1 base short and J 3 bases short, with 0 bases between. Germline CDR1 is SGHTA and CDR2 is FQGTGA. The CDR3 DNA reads TGTGCCAGCAGCTTAAACACCGGGGAGCTGTTTTTT. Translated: CASSLNTGELFF.